This T cell receptor (beta chain) originates from a study of T-cell memory formation after mild COVID-19. TCR alpha and TCR beta cDNA libraries carrying sample barcodes and UMIs came from 5'RACE with constant-segment primers. TCRdb reprocessed the 5' RACE reads via MiXCR and lists one record per CDR3 protein. This table holds more than 120,000 distinct CDR3 sequences, 15% to 20% found once. Germline V CDR1 and CDR2: SEHNR, FQNEAQ (reference sequence). The CDR3 is 13 residues long. V was clipped by 3 bases and J by 7 bases, with 11 bases between them. Sequencing was done on a sample of PBMCs or a T cell subset sorted from them (not recorded which). The rearrangement joins TRBV7-9 to TRBJ2-3; D ambiguous. The clonotype was recovered from an adult woman who had mild COVID-19 (a few samples of this study predate the infection). Cell type and time point are not known. In nucleotides, the CDR3 is TGTGCCAGCAGCTTCGAGGCTACCCATACGCAGTATTTT. Its translation: CASSFEATHTQYF.